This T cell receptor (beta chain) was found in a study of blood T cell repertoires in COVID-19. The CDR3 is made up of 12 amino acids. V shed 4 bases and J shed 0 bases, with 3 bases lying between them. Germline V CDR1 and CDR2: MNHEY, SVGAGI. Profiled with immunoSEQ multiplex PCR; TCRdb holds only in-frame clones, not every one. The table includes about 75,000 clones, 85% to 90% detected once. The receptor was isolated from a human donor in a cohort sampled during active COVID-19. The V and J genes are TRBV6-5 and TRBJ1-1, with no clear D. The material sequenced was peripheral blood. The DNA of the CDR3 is TGTGCCAGCAGTTTAATGAACACTGAAGCTTTCTTT. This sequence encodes CASSLMNTEAFF.